The T cell receptor beta chain under discussion was sequenced for a study of T cell responses to AZD1222 COVID-19 vaccine (dated by TCRdb to about 2021). Notes on the research overall: AZD1222 recipients given second doses at about 4 weeks or at about 12 weeks were pooled, since spike-specific TCR depth and breadth were not found to differ between the two schedules. TCR sequencing covered 233 trial participants: nearly 210 given two doses of AZD1222 and about 26 given two doses of MenACWY control vaccine. Trial participants were enrolled into age subgroups of 18-55, 56-69 and 70-plus years, which contained about 150, 28 and 57 TCR-sequenced participants, respectively. Results the study describes overall, beyond this receptor: Conclusions about previously exposed vaccinees were limited because only 6 or 7 AZD1222 recipients were SARS-CoV-2 seropositive at baseline. Reportedly, close to half of the unique spike-specific TCRs recognized epitopes lying outside the regions that are mutated in the B.1.351 and B.1.1.7 variants. After two AZD1222 doses, both the breadth and the depth of spike-specific TCRs were significantly higher than at day 0 and than in MenACWY recipients. Participants were mostly white British, with more females than males. The authors suggested clonal diversity may have been underestimated. The vaccine-associated CD4 TCRs covered the entire spike protein, and the dominant responses fell in regions 160-218 and 743-854. Because no samples from the day 14 peak response were available, repertoires could be characterized only after the peak T cell response. In the small 56-69-year group, the increase in depth fell short of significance, most likely because of low power.

The sample's time point label, in plain terms: baseline before first vaccination. Vaccinee samples were obtained from the UK trials COV001 and COV002, which included a single-blind randomized controlled phase 2/3 trial of AZD1222 (ChAdOx1 nCoV-19) in healthy adults. For TCRbeta chain sequencing, PBMC samples were collected from trial participants at day 0 and at day 28 after the second dose. About this clone itself: Its antigen remains unidentified. Base qualities are missing; no much larger clone stands one base away.

V is pruned by 7 bases and J by 3 bases, leaving 3 bases of the junction without a gene match. The CDR3 contains 13 residues, cysteine and phenylalanine counted. Just the 39-base CDR3 DNA is kept, in frame starting at base 1. In the germline V gene (reference sequence), CDR1 corresponds to PRHDT and CDR2 to FYEKMQ. The CDR3 regions of human TCRbeta chains were analyzed by immunosequencing. The study's own analysis went as follows. Repertoire TCRs were matched against a reference library of SARS-CoV-2-specific TCRs generated with the MIRA antigen-specificity platform. Breadth was defined as the fraction of unique TCRs that were SARS-CoV-2-associated, and depth was defined as the fraction of total T cells that were SARS-CoV-2-associated. Using the MIRA data, each spike-specific TCR was mapped to the spike region that the TCR reacts to and placed in a CD4 or CD8 class. Log10-transformed breadth and depth values were compared by one-way ANOVA with Sidak's multiple comparisons tests. TCRdb stores this immuneACCESS table with in-frame sequences only. Part of the clones is absent; in the studies checked, under half of the shortfall reflects unresolved V genes, and no reason is known for the rest. V and J calls and clone size are as listed in that table; D and trimming were resolved from the DNA. For this sample the table gives more than 110,000 clones, of which approximately 90% were detected only once. The ten top clones hold around 2.7% of the sample.

The rearranged chain carries TRBV13 and TRBJ2-1, and 7 bases in between align with TRBD2. The clonotype was recovered from an adult in good health. The sample consisted of peripheral blood, taken on day 0 of AZD1222 vaccination. The DNA is TGTGCCAGCACCGGGGGGATCTACAATGAGCAGTTCTTC. The encoded protein is CASTGGIYNEQFF.